The TCR beta chain under discussion was sequenced for a study of cytomegalovirus exposure and HLA in healthy donors. TCRdb's table, derived via immunoSEQ multiplex PCR, lists solely in-frame clones and lacks some. The table includes about 150,000 clones, less than 90% detected once. A remark on this clone: Its specificity is unknown.

The germline V and J ends were trimmed by 5 bases and 4 bases, with 14 bases remaining between them. The CDR3 contains 15 residues. Germline assignment: CDR1 MDHEN and CDR2 SYDVKM. Study-level findings and limits: In vitro work confirmed that a few CMV-associated chains recognize CMV antigens.

The chain is built from TRBV28 and TRBJ2-2; TRBD1 is a possible D gene (6 bases). Specimen: PBMCs. This TCR derives from a young woman in good health and CMV-seropositive. In DNA form, the CDR3 reads TGTGCCAGCAGTCCCAGGGGTTTAGCCACCGGGGAGCTGTTTTTT. It translates to CASSPRGLATGELFF.